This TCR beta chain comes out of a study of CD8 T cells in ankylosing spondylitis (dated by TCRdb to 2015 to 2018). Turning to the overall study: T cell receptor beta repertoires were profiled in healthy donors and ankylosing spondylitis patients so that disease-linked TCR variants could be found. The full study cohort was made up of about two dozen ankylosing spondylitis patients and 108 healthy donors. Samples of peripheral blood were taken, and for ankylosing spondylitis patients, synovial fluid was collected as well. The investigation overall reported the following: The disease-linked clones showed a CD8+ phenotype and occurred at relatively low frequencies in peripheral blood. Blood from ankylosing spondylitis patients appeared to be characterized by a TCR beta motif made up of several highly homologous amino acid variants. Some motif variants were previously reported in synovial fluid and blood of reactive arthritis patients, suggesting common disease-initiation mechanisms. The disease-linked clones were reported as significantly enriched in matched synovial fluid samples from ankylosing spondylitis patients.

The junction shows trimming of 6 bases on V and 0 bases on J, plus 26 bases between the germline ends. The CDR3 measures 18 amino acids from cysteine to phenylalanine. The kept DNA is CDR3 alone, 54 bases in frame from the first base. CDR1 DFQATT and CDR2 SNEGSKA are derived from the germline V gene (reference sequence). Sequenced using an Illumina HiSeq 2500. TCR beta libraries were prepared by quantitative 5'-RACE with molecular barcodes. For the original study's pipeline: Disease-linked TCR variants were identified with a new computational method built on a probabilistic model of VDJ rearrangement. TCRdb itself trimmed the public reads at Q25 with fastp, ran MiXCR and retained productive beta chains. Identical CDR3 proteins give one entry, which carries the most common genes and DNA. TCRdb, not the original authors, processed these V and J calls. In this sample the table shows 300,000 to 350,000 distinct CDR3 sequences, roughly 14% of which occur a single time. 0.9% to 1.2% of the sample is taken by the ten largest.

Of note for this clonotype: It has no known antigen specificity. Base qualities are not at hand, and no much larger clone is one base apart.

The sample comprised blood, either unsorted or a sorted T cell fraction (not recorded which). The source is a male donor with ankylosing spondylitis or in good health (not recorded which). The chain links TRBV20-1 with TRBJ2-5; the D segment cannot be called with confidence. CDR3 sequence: CSAEAPVLTTRYQETQYF. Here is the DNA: TGCAGTGCCGAGGCCCCTGTGTTAACGACCCGGTACCAAGAGACCCAGTACTTC.